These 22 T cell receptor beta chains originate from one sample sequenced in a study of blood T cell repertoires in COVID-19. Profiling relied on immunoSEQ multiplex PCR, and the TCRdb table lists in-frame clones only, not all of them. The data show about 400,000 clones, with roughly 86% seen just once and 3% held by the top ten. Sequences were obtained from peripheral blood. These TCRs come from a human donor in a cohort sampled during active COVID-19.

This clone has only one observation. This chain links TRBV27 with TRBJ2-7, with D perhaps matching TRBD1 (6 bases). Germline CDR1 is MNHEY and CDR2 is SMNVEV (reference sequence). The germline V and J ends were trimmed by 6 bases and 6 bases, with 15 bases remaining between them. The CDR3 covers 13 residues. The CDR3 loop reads CASRTTGLGEQYF. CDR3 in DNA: TGTGCCAGCAGAACCACAGGGTTGGGCGAGCAGTACTTC.

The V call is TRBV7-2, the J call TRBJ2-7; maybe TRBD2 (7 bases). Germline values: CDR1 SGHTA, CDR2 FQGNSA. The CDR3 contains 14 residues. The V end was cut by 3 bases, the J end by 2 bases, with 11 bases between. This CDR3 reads CASSLRGPPYEQYF. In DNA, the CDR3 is TGTGCCAGCAGCTTGCGGGGGCCCCCCTACGAGCAGTACTTC.

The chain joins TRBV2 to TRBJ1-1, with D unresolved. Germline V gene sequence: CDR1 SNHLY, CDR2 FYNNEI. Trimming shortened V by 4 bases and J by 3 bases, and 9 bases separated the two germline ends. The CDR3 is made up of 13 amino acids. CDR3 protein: CASSVKLDTEAFF. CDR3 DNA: TGTGCCAGCAGTGTGAAGCTTGACACTGAAGCTTTCTTT.

CDR3 protein: CASPPSPRQAGEQFF. The CDR3 bases are TGTGCCAGCCCTCCCTCCCCCAGACAGGCGGGTGAGCAGTTCTTC. The chain carries TRBV6-4 and TRBJ2-1; a possible D gene is TRBD1 (6 bases). The ends were cut back, 8 bases at V and 9 bases at J, with 23 bases in the middle. Germline V CDR1 and CDR2: MRHNA, SNTAGT. CDR3 length equals 15 residues.

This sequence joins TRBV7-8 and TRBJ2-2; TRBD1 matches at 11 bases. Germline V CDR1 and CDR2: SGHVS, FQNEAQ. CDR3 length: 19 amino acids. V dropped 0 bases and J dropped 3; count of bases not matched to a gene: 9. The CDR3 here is CASSLAARGGQGDTGELFF. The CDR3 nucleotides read TGTGCCAGCAGCTTAGCGGCCCGAGGGGGACAGGGGGACACCGGGGAGCTGTTTTTT.

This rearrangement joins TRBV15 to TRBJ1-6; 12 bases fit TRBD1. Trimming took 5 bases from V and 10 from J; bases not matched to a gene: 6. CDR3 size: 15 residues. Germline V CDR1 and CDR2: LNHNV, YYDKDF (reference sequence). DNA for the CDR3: TGTGCCACCAGCCGGGACAGGGGGCTTCAATCACCCCTCCACTTT. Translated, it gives CATSRDRGLQSPLHF.

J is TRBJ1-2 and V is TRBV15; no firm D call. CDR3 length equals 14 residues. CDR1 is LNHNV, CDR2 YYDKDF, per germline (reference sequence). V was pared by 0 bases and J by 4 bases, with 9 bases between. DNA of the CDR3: TGTGCCACCAGCAGAGATCGGGGAACCTATGGCTACACCTTC. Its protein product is CATSRDRGTYGYTF. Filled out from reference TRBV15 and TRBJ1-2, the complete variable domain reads DAMVIQNPRYQVTQFGKPVTLSCSQTLNHNVMYWYQQKSSQAPKLLFHYYDKDFNNEADTPDNFQSRRPNTSFCFLDIRSPGLGDTAMYLCATSRDRGTYGYTFGSGTRLTVV.

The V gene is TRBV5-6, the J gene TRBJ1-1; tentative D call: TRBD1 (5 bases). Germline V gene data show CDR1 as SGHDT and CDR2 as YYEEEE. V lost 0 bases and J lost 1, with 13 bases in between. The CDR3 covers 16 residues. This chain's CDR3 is CASSLAGPGGNTEAFF. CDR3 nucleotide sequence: TGTGCCAGCAGCTTGGCAGGGCCCGGGGGGAACACTGAAGCTTTCTTT.

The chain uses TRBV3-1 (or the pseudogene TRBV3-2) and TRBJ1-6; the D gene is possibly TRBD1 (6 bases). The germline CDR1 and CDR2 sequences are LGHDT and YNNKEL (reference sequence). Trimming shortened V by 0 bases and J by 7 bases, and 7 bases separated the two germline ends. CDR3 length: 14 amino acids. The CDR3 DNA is TGTGCCAGCAGCCAAGACAGGGGAAATTCACCCCTCCACTTT. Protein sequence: CASSQDRGNSPLHF.

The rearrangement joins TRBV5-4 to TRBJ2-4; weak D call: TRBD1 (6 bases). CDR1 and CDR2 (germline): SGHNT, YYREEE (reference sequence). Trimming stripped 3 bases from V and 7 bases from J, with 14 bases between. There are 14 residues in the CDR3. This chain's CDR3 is CASSSDRSSNIQYF. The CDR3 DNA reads TGTGCCAGCAGCTCCGACAGGTCTAGCAACATTCAGTACTTC.

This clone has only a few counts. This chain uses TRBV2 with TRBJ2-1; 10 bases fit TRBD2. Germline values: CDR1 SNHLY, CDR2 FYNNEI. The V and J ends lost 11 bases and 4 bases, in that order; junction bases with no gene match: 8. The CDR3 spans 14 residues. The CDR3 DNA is TGTGCCGGACGTAGCGGGGGGCAATACAATGAGCAGTTCTTC. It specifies CAGRSGGQYNEQFF.

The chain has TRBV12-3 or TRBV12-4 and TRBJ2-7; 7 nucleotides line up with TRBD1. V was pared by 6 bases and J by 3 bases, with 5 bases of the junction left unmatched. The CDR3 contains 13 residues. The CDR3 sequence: CASRRAGGYEQYF. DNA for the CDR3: TGTGCCAGCAGGCGTGCAGGGGGCTACGAGCAGTACTTC.

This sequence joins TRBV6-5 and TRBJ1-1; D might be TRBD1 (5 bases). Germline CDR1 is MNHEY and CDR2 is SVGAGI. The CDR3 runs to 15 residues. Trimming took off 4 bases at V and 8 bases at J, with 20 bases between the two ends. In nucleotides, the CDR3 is TGTGCCAGCAGTTTTTACTCTCGGCGACAGCAAGAAGCTTTCTTT. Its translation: CASSFYSRRQQEAFF.

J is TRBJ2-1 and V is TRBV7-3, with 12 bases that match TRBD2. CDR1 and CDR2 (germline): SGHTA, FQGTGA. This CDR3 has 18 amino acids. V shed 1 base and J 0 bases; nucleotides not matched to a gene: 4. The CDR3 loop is CASSLMASGGASYNEQFF. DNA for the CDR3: TGTGCCAGCAGCTTAATGGCTAGCGGGGGGGCCTCCTACAATGAGCAGTTCTTC.

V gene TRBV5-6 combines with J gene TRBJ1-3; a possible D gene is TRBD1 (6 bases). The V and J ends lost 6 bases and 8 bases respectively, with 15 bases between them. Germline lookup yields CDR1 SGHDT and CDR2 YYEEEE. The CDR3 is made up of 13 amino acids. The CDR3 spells CASNQYRVDTIYF. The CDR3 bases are TGTGCCAGCAATCAATACAGGGTCGACACCATATATTTT.

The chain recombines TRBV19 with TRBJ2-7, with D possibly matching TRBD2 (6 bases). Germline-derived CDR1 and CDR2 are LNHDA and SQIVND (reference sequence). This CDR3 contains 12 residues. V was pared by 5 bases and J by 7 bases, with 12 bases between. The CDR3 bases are TGTGCCAGTAGTCCAGGGACTGATGAGCAGTACTTC. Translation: CASSPGTDEQYF.

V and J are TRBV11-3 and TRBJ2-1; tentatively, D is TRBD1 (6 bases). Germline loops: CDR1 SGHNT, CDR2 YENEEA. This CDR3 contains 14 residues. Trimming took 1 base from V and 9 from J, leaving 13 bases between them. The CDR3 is CASSLGAGDGEQFF. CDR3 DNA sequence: TGTGCCAGCAGCTTAGGGGCAGGGGACGGTGAGCAGTTCTTC.

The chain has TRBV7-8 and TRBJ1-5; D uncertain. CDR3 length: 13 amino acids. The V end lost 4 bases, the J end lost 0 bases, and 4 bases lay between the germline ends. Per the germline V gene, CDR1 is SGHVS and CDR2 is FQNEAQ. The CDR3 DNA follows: TGTGCCAGCAGCTCCAATAGCAATCAGCCCCAGCATTTT. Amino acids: CASSSNSNQPQHF. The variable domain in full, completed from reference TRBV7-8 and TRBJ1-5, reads GAGVSQSPRYKVAKRGQDVALRCDPISGHVSLFWYQQALGQGPEFLTYFQNEAQLDKSGLPSDRFFAERPEGSVSTLKIQRTQQEDSAVYLCASSSNSNQPQHFGDGTRLSIL.

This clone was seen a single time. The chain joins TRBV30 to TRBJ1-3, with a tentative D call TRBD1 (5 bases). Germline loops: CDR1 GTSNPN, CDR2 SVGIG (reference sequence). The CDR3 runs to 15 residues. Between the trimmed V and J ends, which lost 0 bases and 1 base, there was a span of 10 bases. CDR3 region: CAWSVGVGSGNTIYF. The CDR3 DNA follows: TGTGCCTGGAGTGTAGGGGTCGGGTCTGGAAACACCATATATTTT.

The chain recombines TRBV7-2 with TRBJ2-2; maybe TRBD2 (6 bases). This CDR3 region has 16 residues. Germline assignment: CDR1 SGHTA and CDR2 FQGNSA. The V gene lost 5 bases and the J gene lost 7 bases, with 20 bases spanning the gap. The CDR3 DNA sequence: TGTGCCAGCAGCCCCGGGACTCTAATCTCCCGCGGGGAGCTGTTTTTT. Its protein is CASSPGTLISRGELFF.

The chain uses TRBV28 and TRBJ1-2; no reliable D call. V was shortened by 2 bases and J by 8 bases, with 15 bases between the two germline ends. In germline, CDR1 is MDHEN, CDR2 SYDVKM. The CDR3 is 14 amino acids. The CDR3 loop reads CASSLETPFGGYTF. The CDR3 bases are TGTGCCAGCAGTTTAGAAACGCCATTTGGCGGCTACACCTTC.

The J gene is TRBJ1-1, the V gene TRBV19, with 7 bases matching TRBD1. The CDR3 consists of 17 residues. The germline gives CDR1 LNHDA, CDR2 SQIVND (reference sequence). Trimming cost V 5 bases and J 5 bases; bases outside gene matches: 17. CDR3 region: CASSHKGARGLLTEAFF. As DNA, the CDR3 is TGTGCCAGTAGTCACAAGGGGGCGAGGGGGCTCCTAACTGAAGCTTTCTTT.